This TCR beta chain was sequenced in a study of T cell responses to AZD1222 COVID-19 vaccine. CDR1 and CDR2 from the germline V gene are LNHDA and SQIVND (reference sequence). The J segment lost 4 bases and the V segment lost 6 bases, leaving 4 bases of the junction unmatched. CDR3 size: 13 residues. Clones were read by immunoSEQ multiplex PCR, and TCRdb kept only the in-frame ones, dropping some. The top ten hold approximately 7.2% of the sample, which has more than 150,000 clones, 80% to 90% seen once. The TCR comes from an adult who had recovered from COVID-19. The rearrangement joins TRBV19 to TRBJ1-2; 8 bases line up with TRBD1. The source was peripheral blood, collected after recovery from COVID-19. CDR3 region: CASRGQGLYGYTF. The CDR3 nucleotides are TGTGCCAGTAGAGGACAGGGACTCTATGGCTACACCTTC.